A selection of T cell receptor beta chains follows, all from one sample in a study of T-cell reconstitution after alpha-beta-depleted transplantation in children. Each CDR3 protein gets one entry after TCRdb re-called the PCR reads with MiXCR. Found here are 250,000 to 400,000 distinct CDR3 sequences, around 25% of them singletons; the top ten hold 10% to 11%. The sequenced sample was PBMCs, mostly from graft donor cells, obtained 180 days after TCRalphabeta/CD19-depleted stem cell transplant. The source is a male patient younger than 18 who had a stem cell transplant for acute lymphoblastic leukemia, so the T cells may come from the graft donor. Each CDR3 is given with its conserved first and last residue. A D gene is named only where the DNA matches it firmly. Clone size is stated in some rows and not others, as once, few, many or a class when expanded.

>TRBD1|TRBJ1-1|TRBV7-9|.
CASSFPGQGLTEAFF
TGTGCCAGCAGCTTCCCGGGACAGGGGCTGACTGAAGCTTTCTTT
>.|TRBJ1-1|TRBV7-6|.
CASSFGQPREAFF
TGTGCCAGCAGCTTCGGACAGCCAAGGGAAGCTTTCTTT
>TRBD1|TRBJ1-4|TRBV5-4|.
CASSLGTGEEEKLFF
TGTGCCAGCAGCCTCGGGACAGGCGAAGAGGAAAAACTGTTTTTT
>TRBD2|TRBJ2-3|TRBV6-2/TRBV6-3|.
CASSARSGRKSTDTQYF
TGTGCCAGCAGCGCTCGCAGCGGGAGGAAGAGCACAGATACGCAGTATTTT
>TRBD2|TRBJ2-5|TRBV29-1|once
CSVEDRALAGMETQYF
TGCAGCGTTGAAGATCGGGCCCTAGCGGGAATGGAGACCCAGTACTTC
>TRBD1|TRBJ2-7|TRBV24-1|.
CATSDTGQPIYEQYF
TGTGCCACCAGTGATACGGGACAGCCAATCTACGAGCAGTACTTC
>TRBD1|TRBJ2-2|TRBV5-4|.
CASSLRQGVTGELFF
TGTGCCAGCAGCTTACGACAGGGGGTAACCGGGGAGCTGTTTTTT
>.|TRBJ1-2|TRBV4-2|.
CASSRDRGANYGYTF
TGTGCCAGCAGCCGAGATCGGGGAGCTAACTATGGCTACACCTTC
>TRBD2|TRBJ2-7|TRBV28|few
CASSWRERYEQYF
TGTGCCAGCAGTTGGCGGGAGAGGTACGAGCAGTACTTC
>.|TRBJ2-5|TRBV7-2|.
CASSLIADQETQYF
TGTGCCAGCAGCTTAATAGCGGACCAAGAGACCCAGTACTTC
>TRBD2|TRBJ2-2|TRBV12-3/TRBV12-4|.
CASSLKWREHAGELFF
TGTGCCAGCAGTTTAAAATGGCGGGAGCACGCCGGGGAGCTGTTTTTT
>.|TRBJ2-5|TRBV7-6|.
CASSLVGGVRETQYF
TGTGCCAGCAGCTTAGTGGGGGGCGTCCGGGAGACCCAGTACTTC
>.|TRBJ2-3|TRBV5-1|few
CASSLVWGTQNTQYF
TGCGCCAGCAGCTTGGTCTGGGGGACACAGAATACGCAGTATTTT
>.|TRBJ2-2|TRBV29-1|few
CSVVWATGELFF
TGCAGCGTTGTATGGGCCACCGGGGAGCTGTTTTTT
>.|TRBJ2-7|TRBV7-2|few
CASSDRAGPPDEQYF
TGTGCCAGCAGCGACCGAGCAGGACCGCCCGACGAGCAGTACTTC
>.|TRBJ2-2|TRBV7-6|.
CASSTPEANTGELFF
TGTGCCAGCAGCACCCCGGAGGCGAACACCGGGGAGCTGTTTTTT
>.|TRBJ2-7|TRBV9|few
CASSGGPGQVSYEQYF
TGTGCCAGCAGCGGCGGACCGGGGCAGGTATCCTACGAGCAGTACTTC
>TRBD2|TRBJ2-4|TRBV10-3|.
CAITDSGRGIQYF
TGTGCCATCACTGATAGCGGGAGGGGCATTCAGTACTTC
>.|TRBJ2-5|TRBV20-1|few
CSARSPTSMGVETQYF
TGCAGTGCTAGAAGCCCCACGAGTATGGGAGTAGAGACCCAGTACTTC
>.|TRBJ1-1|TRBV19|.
CASSMGGGTEAFF
TGTGCCAGTAGTATGGGGGGGGGCACTGAAGCTTTCTTT
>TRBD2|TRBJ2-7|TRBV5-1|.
CASSLVPTSGSGGYEQYF
TGCGCCAGCAGCTTGGTCCCGACTAGCGGGTCAGGCGGGTACGAGCAGTACTTC
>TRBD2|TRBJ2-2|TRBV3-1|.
CASCLAGLSGRWTGELFF
TGTGCCAGCTGTTTAGCGGGCTTGAGCGGGAGATGGACCGGGGAGCTGTTTTTT
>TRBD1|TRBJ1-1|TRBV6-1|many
CASRHQGASGAFF
TGTGCCAGCAGACATCAGGGGGCAAGTGGAGCTTTCTTT
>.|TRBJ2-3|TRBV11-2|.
CASSRTPGPQYF
TGTGCCAGCAGCCGGACCCCGGGGCCGCAGTATTTT
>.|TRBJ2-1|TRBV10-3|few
CAISEWGNEQFF
TGTGCCATCAGTGAGTGGGGGAATGAGCAGTTCTTC
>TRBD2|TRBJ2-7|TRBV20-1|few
CSGGGGSYEQYF
TGCAGTGGAGGCGGGGGCTCCTACGAGCAGTACTTC
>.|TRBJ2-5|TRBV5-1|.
CASPGKGVGETQYF
TGCGCCAGCCCCGGCAAAGGGGTAGGAGAGACCCAGTACTTC
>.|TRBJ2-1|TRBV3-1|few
CASRRRDTHSDEQFF
TGTGCCAGCAGACGCCGGGACACCCATTCCGATGAGCAGTTCTTC
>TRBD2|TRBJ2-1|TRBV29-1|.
CSVVWTSGYNEQFF
TGCAGCGTCGTGTGGACTAGCGGATACAATGAGCAGTTCTTC
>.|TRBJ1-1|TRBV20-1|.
CSARDRRGSGNTEAFF
TGCAGTGCTAGAGACCGGAGGGGCTCTGGGAACACTGAAGCTTTCTTT
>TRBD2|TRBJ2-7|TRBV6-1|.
CASRTTGLAGNEQYF
TGTGCCAGCAGGACAACGGGACTAGCGGGAAACGAGCAGTACTTC
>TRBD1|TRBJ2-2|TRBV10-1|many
CASSEDGTGGTGELFF
TGCGCCAGCAGTGAGGACGGGACAGGGGGAACCGGGGAGCTGTTTTTT
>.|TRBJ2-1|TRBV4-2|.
CASSQEERSYNEQFF
TGTGCCAGCAGCCAAGAAGAGCGATCCTACAATGAGCAGTTCTTC
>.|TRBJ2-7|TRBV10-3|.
CAIGDPYEQYF
TGTGCCATCGGGGACCCCTACGAGCAGTACTTC
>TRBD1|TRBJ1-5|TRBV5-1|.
CASSLGTGQGVNQPQHF
TGCGCCAGCAGCTTGGGGACCGGACAGGGCGTCAATCAGCCCCAGCATTTT
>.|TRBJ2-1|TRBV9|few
CASSVGAGNPYNEQFF
TGTGCCAGCAGCGTAGGAGCCGGGAATCCCTACAATGAGCAGTTCTTC
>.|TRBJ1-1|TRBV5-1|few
CASSGGQMNTEAFF
TGCGCCAGCAGCGGCGGACAGATGAACACTGAAGCTTTCTTT
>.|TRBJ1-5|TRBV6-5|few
CASSYSRLEPQHF
TGTGCCAGCAGTTACTCGAGGTTGGAGCCCCAGCATTTT
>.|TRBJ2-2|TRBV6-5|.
CASSYFRGSTGELFF
TGTGCCAGCAGTTATTTTCGGGGGAGCACCGGGGAGCTGTTTTTT
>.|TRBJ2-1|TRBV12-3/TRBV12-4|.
CASSPPPSLYNEQFF
TGTGCCAGCAGTCCCCCCCCATCCCTCTACAATGAGCAGTTCTTC
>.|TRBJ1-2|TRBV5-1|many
CASSPRADGYTF
TGCGCCAGCAGCCCGAGGGCTGATGGCTACACCTTC
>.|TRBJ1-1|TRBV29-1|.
CSVGEAFF
TGCAGCGTCGGTGAAGCTTTCTTT
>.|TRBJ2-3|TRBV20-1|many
CSARGTDTQYF
TGCAGTGCTAGAGGCACAGATACGCAGTATTTT
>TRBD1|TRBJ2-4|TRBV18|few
CASSPPRDRGLVAKNIQYF
TGTGCCAGCTCACCACCGAGGGACAGGGGGCTCGTAGCCAAAAACATTCAGTACTTC
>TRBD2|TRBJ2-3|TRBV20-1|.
CSADFAGVIRSSTDTQYF
TGCAGTGCCGACTTCGCGGGAGTCATTCGCTCTAGCACAGATACGCAGTATTTT
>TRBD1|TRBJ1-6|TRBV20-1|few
CSATSGTGENSPLHF
TGCAGTGCAACCTCCGGGACAGGGGAAAATTCACCCCTCCACTTT
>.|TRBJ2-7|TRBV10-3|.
CAGGDSEGYEQYF
TGTGCCGGCGGCGACTCAGAGGGGTACGAGCAGTACTTC
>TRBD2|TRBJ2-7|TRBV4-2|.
CASSQASGTSGFYEQYF
TGTGCCAGCAGCCAAGCATCCGGGACTAGCGGCTTCTACGAGCAGTACTTC
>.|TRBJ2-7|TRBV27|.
CASIAGTSRGEQYF
TGTGCCAGCATTGCAGGGACCTCTAGGGGCGAGCAGTACTTC
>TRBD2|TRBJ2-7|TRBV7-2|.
CASSLLTSGNYEQYF
TGTGCCAGCAGCCTACTAACTAGCGGGAATTACGAGCAGTACTTC
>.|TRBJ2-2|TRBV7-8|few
CASSARTNLGSTIGELFF
TGTGCCAGCAGCGCCCGGACTAATCTCGGTTCCACCATTGGGGAGCTGTTTTTT
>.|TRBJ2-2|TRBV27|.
CASSLGISGTSGGELFF
TGTGCCAGCAGTTTAGGCATTTCCGGGACGAGTGGCGGGGAGCTGTTTTTT
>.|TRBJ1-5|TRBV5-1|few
CASRRTSFDQPQHF
TGCGCCAGCAGGAGGACCTCCTTTGATCAGCCCCAGCATTTT
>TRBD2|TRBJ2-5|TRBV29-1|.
CSVPGLAGGDQYF
TGCAGCGTGCCGGGACTAGCGGGGGGTGACCAGTACTTC
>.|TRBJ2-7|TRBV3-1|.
CASSLWTDTTYEQYF
TGTGCCAGCAGCCTCTGGACAGACACTACCTACGAGCAGTACTTC